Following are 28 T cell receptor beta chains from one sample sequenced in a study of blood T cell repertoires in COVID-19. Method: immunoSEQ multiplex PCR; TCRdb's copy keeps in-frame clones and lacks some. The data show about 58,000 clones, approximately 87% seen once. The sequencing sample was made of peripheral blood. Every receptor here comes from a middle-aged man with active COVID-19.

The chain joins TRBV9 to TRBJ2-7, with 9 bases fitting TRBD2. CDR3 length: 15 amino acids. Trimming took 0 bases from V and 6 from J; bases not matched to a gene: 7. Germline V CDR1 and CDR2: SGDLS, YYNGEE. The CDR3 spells CASSVGSGSPFEQYF. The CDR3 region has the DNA TGTGCCAGCAGCGTAGGTAGCGGGAGCCCATTCGAGCAGTACTTC.

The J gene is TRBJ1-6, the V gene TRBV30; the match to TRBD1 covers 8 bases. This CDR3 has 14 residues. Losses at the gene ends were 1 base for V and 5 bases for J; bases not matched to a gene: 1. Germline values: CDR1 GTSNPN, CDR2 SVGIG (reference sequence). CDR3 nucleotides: TGTGCCTGGAGTGGGGGACAGGATAATTCACCCCTCCACTTT. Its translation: CAWSGGQDNSPLHF.

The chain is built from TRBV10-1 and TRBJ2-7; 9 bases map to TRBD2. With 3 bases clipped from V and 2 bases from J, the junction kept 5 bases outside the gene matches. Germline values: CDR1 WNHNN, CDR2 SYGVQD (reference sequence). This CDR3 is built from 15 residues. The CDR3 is CASSDGASGAYEQYF. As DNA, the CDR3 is TGCGCCAGCAGTGACGGGGCTAGCGGGGCCTACGAGCAGTACTTC.

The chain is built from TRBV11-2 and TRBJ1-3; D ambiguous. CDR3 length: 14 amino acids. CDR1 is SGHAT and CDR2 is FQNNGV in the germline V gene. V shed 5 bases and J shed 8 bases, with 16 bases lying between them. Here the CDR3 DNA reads TGTGCCAGCAGCCCGACGGCCCAGAGGGACACCATATATTTT. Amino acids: CASSPTAQRDTIYF.

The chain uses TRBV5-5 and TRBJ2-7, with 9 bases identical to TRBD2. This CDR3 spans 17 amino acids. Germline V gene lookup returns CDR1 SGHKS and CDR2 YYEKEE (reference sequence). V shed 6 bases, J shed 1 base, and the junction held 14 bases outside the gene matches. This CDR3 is CASKEGRREGTSYEQYF. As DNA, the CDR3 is TGTGCCAGCAAGGAAGGTCGGCGGGAGGGCACGTCCTACGAGCAGTACTTC. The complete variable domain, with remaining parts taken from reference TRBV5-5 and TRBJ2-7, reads DAGVTQSPTHLIKTRGQQVTLRCSPISGHKSVSWYQQVLGQGPQFIFQYYEKEERGRGNFPDRFSARQFPNYSSELNVNALLLGDSALYLCASKEGRREGTSYEQYFGPGTRLTVT.

CDR3 in amino acids: CASSYLLAGEVYNEQFF. DNA of the CDR3: TGTGCCAGCAGCTACTTACTAGCGGGAGAGGTCTACAATGAGCAGTTCTTC. The chain employs TRBV27 and TRBJ2-1, with TRBD2 identical over 11 bases. The CDR3 is 17 amino acids. V lost 6 bases to trimming and J lost 3 bases; unmatched junction nucleotides: 10. Germline assignment: CDR1 MNHEY and CDR2 SMNVEV (reference sequence).

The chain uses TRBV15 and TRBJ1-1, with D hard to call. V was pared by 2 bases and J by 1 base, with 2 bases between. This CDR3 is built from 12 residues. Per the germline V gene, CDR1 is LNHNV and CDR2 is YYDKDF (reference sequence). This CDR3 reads CATSRRNTEAFF. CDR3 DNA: TGTGCCACCAGCAGACGGAACACTGAAGCTTTCTTT.

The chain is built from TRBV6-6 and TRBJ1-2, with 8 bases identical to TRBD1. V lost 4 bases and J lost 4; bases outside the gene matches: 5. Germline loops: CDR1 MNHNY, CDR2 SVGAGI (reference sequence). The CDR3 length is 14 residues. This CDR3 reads CASSFQGAGYGYTF. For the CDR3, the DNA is TGTGCCAGCAGTTTTCAGGGGGCCGGCTATGGCTACACCTTC.

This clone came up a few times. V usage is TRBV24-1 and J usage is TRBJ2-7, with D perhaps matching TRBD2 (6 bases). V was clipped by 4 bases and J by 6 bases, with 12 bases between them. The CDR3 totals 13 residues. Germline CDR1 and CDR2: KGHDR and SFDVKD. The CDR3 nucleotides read TGTGCCACCAGTGAGGTTGGGGAGGCCGAGCAGTACTTC. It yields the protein CATSEVGEAEQYF.

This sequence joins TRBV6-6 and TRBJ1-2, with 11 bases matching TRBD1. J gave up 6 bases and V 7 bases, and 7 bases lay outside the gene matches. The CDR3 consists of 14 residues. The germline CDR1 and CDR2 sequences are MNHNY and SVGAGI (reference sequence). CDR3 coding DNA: TGTGCCAGCATGAGGGACAGGGGGTTCGATGGCTACACCTTC. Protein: CASMRDRGFDGYTF.

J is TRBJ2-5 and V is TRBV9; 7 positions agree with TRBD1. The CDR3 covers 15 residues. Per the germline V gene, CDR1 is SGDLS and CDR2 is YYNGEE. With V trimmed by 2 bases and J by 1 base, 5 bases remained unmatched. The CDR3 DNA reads TGTGCCAGCAGCGTTTCACAGGGGCCCCAAGAGACCCAGTACTTC. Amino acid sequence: CASSVSQGPQETQYF. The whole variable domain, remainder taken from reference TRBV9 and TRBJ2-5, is DSGVTQTPKHLITATGQRVTLRCSPRSGDLSVYWYQQSLDQGLQFLIQYYNGEERAKGNILERFSAQQFPDLHSELNLSSLELGDSALYFCASSVSQGPQETQYFGPGTRLLVL.

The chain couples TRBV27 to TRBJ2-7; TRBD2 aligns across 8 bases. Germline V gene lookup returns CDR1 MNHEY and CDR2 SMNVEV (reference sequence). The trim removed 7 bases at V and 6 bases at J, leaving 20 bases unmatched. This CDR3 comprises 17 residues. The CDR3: CASTYRASGRVDREQYF. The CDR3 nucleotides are TGTGCCAGCACCTACAGGGCTAGCGGGCGAGTGGATCGCGAGCAGTACTTC.

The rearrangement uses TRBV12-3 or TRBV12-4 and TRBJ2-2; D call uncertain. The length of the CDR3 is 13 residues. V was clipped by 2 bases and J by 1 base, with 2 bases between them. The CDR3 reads CASSLQNTGELFF. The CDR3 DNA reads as TGTGCCAGCAGTTTACAGAACACCGGGGAGCTGTTTTTT.

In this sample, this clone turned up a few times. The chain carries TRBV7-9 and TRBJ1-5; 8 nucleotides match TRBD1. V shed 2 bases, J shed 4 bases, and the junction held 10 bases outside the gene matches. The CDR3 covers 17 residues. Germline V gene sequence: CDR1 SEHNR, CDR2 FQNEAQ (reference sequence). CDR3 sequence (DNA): TGTGCCAGCAGCTTATCGATAGGACAGGGTGGGAATCAGCCCCAGCATTTT. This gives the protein CASSLSIGQGGNQPQHF.

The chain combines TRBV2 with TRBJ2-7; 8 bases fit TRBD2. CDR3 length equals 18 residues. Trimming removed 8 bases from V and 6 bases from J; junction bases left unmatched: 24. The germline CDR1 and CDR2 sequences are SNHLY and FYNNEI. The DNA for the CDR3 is TGTGCCAGCCTCCCATCGAGGGCTAGCGGGCTAGGTGGAAGCGAGCAGTACTTC. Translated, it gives CASLPSRASGLGGSEQYF.

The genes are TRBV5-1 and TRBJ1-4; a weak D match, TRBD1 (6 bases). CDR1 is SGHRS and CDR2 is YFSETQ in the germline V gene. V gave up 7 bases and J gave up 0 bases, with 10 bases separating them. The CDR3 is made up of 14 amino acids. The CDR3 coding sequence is TGCGCCAGCCGAGGGGGGGCAACTAATGAAAAACTGTTTTTT. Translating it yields CASRGGATNEKLFF.

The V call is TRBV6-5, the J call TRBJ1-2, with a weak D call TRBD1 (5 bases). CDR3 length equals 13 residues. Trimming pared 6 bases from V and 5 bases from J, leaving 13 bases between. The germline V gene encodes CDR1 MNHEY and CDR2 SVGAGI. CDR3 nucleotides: TGTGCCAGCAGGACCAGGGCCACATATGGCTACACCTTC. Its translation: CASRTRATYGYTF.

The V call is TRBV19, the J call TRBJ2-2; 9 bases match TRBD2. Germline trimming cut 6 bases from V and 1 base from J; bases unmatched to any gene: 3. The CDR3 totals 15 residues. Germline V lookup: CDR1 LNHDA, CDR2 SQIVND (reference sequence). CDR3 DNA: TGTGCCAGTAGACTAGCGGGTTTGAACACCGGGGAGCTGTTTTTT. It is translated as CASRLAGLNTGELFF.

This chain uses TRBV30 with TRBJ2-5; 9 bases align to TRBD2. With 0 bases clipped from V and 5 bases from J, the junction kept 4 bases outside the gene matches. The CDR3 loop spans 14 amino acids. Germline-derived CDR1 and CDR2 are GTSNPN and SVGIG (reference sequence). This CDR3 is CAWSVGLAGETQYF. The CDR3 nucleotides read TGTGCCTGGAGTGTAGGGCTAGCGGGGGAGACCCAGTACTTC.

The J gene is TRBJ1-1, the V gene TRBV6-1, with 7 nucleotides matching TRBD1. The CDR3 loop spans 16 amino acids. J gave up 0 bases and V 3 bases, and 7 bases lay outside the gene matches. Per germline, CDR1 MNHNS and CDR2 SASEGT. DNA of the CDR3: TGTGCCAGCAGTGACGCCCAGGACAGGTTGAACACTGAAGCTTTCTTT. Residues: CASSDAQDRLNTEAFF.

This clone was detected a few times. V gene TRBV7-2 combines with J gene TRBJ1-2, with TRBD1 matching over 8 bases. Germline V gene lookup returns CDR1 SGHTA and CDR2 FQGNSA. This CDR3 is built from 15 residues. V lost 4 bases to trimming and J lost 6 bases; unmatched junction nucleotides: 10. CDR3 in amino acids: CASSSGGQERNGYTF. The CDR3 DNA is TGTGCCAGCAGCTCGGGGGGACAGGAAAGGAATGGCTACACCTTC.

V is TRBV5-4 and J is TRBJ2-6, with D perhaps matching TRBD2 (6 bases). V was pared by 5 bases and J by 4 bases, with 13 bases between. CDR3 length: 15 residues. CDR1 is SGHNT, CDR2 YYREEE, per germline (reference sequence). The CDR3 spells CASREAGPGANVLTF. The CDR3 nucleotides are TGTGCCAGCAGAGAGGCGGGACCGGGGGCCAACGTCCTGACTTTC.

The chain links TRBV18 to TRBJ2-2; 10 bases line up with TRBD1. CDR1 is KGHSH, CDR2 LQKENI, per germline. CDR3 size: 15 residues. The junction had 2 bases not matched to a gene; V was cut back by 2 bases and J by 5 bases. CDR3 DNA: TGTGCCAGCTCACCAGACAGGGGGCGTACCGGGGAGCTGTTTTTT. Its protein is CASSPDRGRTGELFF. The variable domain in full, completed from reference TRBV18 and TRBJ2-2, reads NAGVMQNPRHLVRRRGQEARLRCSPMKGHSHVYWYRQLPEEGLKFMVYLQKENIIDESGMPKERFSAEFPKEGPSILRIQQVVRGDSAAYFCASSPDRGRTGELFFGEGSRLTVL.

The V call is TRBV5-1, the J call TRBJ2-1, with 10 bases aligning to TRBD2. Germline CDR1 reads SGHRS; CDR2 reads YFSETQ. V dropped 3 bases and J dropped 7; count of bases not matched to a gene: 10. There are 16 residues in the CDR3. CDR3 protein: CASSWILAGGPNEQFF. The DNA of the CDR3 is TGCGCCAGCAGCTGGATCTTAGCGGGAGGTCCGAATGAGCAGTTCTTC.

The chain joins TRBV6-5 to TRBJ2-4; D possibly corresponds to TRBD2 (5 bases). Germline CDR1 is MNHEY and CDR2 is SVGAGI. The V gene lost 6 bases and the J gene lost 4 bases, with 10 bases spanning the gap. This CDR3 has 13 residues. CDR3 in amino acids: CASSEGEKNIQYF. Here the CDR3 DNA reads TGTGCCAGCAGCGAGGGAGAGAAAAACATTCAGTACTTC.

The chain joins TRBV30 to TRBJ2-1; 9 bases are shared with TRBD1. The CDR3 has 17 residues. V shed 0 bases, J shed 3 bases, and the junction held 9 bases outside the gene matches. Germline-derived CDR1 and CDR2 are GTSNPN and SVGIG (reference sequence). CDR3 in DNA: TGTGCCTGGAGTGTAGGGGGACAGGGACCCCGCTACAATGAGCAGTTCTTC. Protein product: CAWSVGGQGPRYNEQFF.

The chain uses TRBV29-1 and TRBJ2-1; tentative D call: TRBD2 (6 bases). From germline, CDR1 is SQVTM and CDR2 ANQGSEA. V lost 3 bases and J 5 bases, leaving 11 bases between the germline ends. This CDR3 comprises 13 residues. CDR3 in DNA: TGCAGCGTTGAGGCCTGGGAGGACAATGAGCAGTTCTTC. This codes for CSVEAWEDNEQFF.

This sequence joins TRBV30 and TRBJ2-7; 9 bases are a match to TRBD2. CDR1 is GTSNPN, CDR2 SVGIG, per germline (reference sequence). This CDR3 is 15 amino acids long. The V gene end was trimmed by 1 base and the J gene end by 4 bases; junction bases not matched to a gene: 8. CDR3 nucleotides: TGTGCCTGGAGTGGATTGGGGGCGGGAGGGTACGAGCAGTACTTC. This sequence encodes CAWSGLGAGGYEQYF.